Described below is a single T cell receptor (beta chain) sequence and its context. Its matching antigen is unknown. The data belong to a study of cytomegalovirus exposure and HLA in healthy donors. Turning to the study itself: The roughly 130 validation repertoires used the same platform as the roughly 670 first-cohort repertoires, a later analysis reported.

Findings and caveats of the study: Within the 120 or so validation repertoires, first-cohort TCR clusters tended to co-occur, according to a later analysis. Cytomegalovirus-associated status was assigned to 164 TCR beta chains.

The method was immunoSEQ multiplex PCR; TCRdb's version includes in-frame clones alone and lacks a portion of them. The sample lists some 99,000 clones, almost 90% occurring once. The CDR3 runs to 14 residues. In germline, CDR1 is SEHNR, CDR2 FQNEAQ (reference sequence). Losses at the gene ends were 4 bases for V and 6 bases for J; bases not matched to a gene: 3. The donors were members of the validation cohort, which comprised 120 subjects and was separate from the first cohort of 730 or so subjects. The receptor comes from a woman aged 18-35 years in good health and CMV-seronegative. The source material was PBMCs. This chain links TRBV7-9 with TRBJ2-2, with 9 bases lining up with TRBD1. The CDR3 DNA reads TGTGCCAGCAGCTCTAGGACAGGGGCCGGGGAGCTGTTTTTT. This sequence encodes CASSSRTGAGELFF.